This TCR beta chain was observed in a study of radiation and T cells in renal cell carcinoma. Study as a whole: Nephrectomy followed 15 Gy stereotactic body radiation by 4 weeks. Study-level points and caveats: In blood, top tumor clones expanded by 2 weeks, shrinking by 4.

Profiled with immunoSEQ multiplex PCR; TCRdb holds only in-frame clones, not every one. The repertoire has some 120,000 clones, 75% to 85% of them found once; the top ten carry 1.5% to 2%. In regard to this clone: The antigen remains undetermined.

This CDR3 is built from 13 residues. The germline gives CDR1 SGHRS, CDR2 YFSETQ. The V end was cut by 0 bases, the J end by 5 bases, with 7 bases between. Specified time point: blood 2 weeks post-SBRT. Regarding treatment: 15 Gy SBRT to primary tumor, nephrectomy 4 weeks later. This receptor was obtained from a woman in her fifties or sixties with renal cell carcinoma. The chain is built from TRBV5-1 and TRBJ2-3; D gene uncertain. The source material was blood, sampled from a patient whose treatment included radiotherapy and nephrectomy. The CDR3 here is CASSLVQRDTQYF. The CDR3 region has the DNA TGCGCCAGCAGCTTGGTCCAGCGAGATACGCAGTATTTT.